The source of this TCR beta chain is a study of blood T cell repertoires in COVID-19. Turning to the study itself: The samples span acute and convalescent COVID-19 from the United States, Italy and Spain. The cDNA or gDNA used as material had been derived from T cells, B-cell-depleted T cells, or PBMCs.

CDR3 length: 13 amino acids. Germline values: CDR1 MNHEY, CDR2 SVGEGT. Trimming took 5 bases from V and 7 from J; bases not matched to a gene: 7. Profiling relied on immunoSEQ multiplex PCR, and the TCRdb table lists in-frame clones only, not all of them. The sample lists 250,000 to 350,000 clones, approximately 89% seen once, with 5.5% to 8.5% in the top ten. V is TRBV6-2 or TRBV6-3 and J is TRBJ2-7; TRBD1 matches 8 bases. The sample was peripheral blood. The receptor was isolated from a woman in her thirties who had recovered from COVID-19. As DNA, the CDR3 is TGTGCCAGCAGTCTTCTACAGGGGGGTGAGCAGTACTTC. Protein: CASSLLQGGEQYF.